These 30 T cell receptor beta chains were sequenced from one sample in a study of T cells in Graves' hyperthyroidism and ophthalmopathy. RNA transcripts provided the source from which TCR beta CDR3 regions were amplified. TCR CDR3 regions were first amplified by RT-PCR with HTBI primers. TCRdb re-derived calls from the multiplex PCR reads in MiXCR, one entry per CDR3 protein. The sample gives 500,000 to 800,000 distinct CDR3 sequences, approximately 42% of which show up once; under 8.5% is in the top ten. Sequencing used peripheral blood or thyroid tissue (not recorded which). These receptors came from an adult man with Graves' disease, either hyperthyroidism or ophthalmopathy (not recorded which).

This clonotype appeared many times. The V call is TRBV7-9, the J call TRBJ1-1; TRBD1 matches 9 bases. This CDR3 is built from 14 residues. From germline, CDR1 is SEHNR and CDR2 FQNEAQ (reference sequence). The V segment lost 4 bases and the J segment 6 bases; nucleotides outside the gene matches: 6. The CDR3 DNA reads TGTGCCAGCAGCTCGGGACAGGGAAGGGCTGAAGCTTTCTTT. Translation: CASSSGQGRAEAFF.

V usage is TRBV19 and J usage is TRBJ1-5; maybe TRBD1 (5 bases). Germline V gene sequence: CDR1 LNHDA, CDR2 SQIVND (reference sequence). This CDR3 contains 14 residues. V lost 3 bases to trimming and J lost 3 bases, with 9 bases between them. The CDR3 DNA is TGTGCCAGTAGTATGTTGGGGACCAATCAGCCCCAGCATTTT. It is translated as CASSMLGTNQPQHF.

About this clonotype: This may be a read error, as it is one base from a much larger clone. The V gene is TRBV7-8, the J gene TRBJ1-5; D not certain. This CDR3 region has 14 residues. Germline CDR1 reads SGHVS; CDR2 reads FQNEAQ. CDR3 DNA: TGTACCAGCAGCTTTCTGGGTGGCTCTCAGCCCCAGCATTTT. Residues: CTSSFLGGSQPQHF.

This clonotype was seen more than once but under ten times. The rearrangement links TRBV7-8 to TRBJ1-5, with D perhaps TRBD1 (5 bases). The germline V gene encodes CDR1 SGHVS and CDR2 FQNEAQ. V lost 1 base and J lost 4, with 11 bases in between. This CDR3 has 15 amino acids. CDR3 DNA: TGTGCCAGCAGCTTAGAAGCAGGGTGGAATCAGCCCCAGCATTTT. This translates into CASSLEAGWNQPQHF.

This clonotype was seen only a few times. CDR3: CASSPKRDTEAFF. The CDR3 coding sequence is TGTGCCAGCAGCCCTAAGAGAGACACTGAAGCTTTCTTT. V and J are TRBV14 and TRBJ1-1; D uncertain. Germline V gene sequence: CDR1 SGHDN, CDR2 FVKESK. The CDR3 totals 13 residues. Trimming took 4 bases from V and 3 from J, leaving 9 bases between them.

This clonotype came up many times. This chain links TRBV5-1 with TRBJ2-7; weak D call: TRBD1 (5 bases). The V end was cut by 2 bases, the J end by 3 bases, with 9 bases between. CDR3 length: 13 residues. Germline V gene lookup returns CDR1 SGHRS and CDR2 YFSETQ. Here the CDR3 DNA reads TGCGCCAGCAGCTTCGAGCAGGGCTACGAGCAGTACTTC. Translating gives CASSFEQGYEQYF. Using reference TRBV5-1 and TRBJ2-7 for the parts outside the CDR3, the full variable domain is KAGVTQTPRYLIKTRGQQVTLSCSPISGHRSVSWYQQTPGQGLQFLFEYFSETQRNKGNFPGRFSGRQFSNSRSEMNVSTLELGDSALYLCASSFEQGYEQYFGPGTRLTVT.

The chain carries TRBV5-1 and TRBJ2-2; D is perhaps TRBD1 (5 bases). The CDR3 totals 15 residues. The ends were cut back, 0 bases at V and 3 bases at J, with 9 bases in the middle. Germline assignment: CDR1 SGHRS and CDR2 YFSETQ. CDR3 loop: CASSLGTLDTGELFF. CDR3 coding DNA: TGCGCCAGCAGCTTGGGGACACTTGACACCGGGGAGCTGTTTTTT.

This clonotype was detected many times. The chain combines TRBV29-1 with TRBJ1-1, with D unresolved. Germline values: CDR1 SQVTM, CDR2 ANQGSEA. Trimming stripped 5 bases from V and 6 bases from J, with 16 bases between. The CDR3 consists of 13 residues. The CDR3 here is CSVYGPGGSEAFF. As DNA, the CDR3 is TGCAGCGTTTACGGCCCCGGAGGGTCTGAAGCTTTCTTT.

With respect to this clonotype: This may be a read error, as it is one base from a much larger clone. The conserved closing phenylalanine or tryptophan is absent in this CDR3, likely reflecting a read error. For the CDR3, the DNA is TGTGCCAGCAGTGACAGGAATAATTCACCCCTCCACCTT. It translates to CASSDRNNSPLHL. The J gene is TRBJ1-6, the V gene TRBV6-9, with D perhaps TRBD1 (6 bases). CDR1 is MNHGY, CDR2 SVAAGI, per germline. There are 13 residues in the CDR3. Trimming took 5 bases from V and 5 from J, leaving 7 bases between them.

The V and J genes are TRBV7-2 and TRBJ1-4; D is unresolved. V gave up 0 bases and J gave up 3 bases, with 14 bases separating them. Germline V lookup: CDR1 SGHTA, CDR2 FQGNSA. This CDR3 has 17 residues. The CDR3 coding sequence is TGTGCCAGCAGCTTAGCGGAGCGGCAGAGCTCTAATGAAAAACTGTTTTTT. Amino acid sequence: CASSLAERQSSNEKLFF.

The V and J genes are TRBV19 and TRBJ1-2; 11 nucleotides line up with TRBD1. V shed 9 bases, J shed 5 bases, and the junction held 14 bases outside the gene matches. CDR3 length equals 16 residues. Germline values: CDR1 LNHDA, CDR2 SQIVND (reference sequence). CDR3: CASAPRTGGARYGYTF. The CDR3 DNA reads as TGTGCCAGCGCTCCCCGGACAGGGGGCGCGAGGTATGGCTACACCTTC.

Points on this clonotype: A much bigger clone sits one base away, suggesting this may be a read error. The chain links TRBV12-3 or TRBV12-4 to TRBJ1-6, with D possibly TRBD1 on 5 matching bases. The CDR3 runs 14 residues. The CDR3 sequence: CAISGDPYNSPLHF. For the CDR3, the DNA is TGTGCCATCAGTGGGGACCCCTATAATTCACCCCTCCACTTT.

V gene TRBV27 combines with J gene TRBJ1-2, with D perhaps matching TRBD1 (6 bases). Germline assignment: CDR1 MNHEY and CDR2 SMNVEV (reference sequence). Between the trimmed V and J ends, which lost 4 bases and 5 bases, there was a span of 14 bases. The CDR3 has 14 amino acids. Written as DNA, the CDR3 is TGTGCCAGCAGTTCAAACCGGGACACGTATGGCTACACCTTC. Translation: CASSSNRDTYGYTF.

The V gene is TRBV7-9, the J gene TRBJ1-5, with D perhaps TRBD1 (5 bases). The CDR3 is 15 amino acids. Germline CDR1 and CDR2: SEHNR and FQNEAQ (reference sequence). V was clipped by 5 bases and J by 6 bases, with 17 bases between them. CDR3 nucleotide sequence: TGTGCCAGCAGCCCGGCTGGGGGTCTTGGTCAGCCCCAGCATTTT. Encoded protein: CASSPAGGLGQPQHF.

The rearrangement joins TRBV2 to TRBJ2-7; D is possibly TRBD1 or TRBD2 (5 bases each). Germline values: CDR1 SNHLY, CDR2 FYNNEI. This CDR3 is 15 amino acids long. V gave up 4 bases and J gave up 8 bases, with 21 bases separating them. The DNA for the CDR3 is TGTGCCAGCAGTGCTAGTGAGGGGCAGGTGGAGAAGCAGTACTTC. It is translated as CASSASEGQVEKQYF.

This chain joins TRBV20-1 and TRBJ1-4; D is possibly TRBD1 (5 bases). V shed 0 bases and J shed 0 bases, with 14 bases lying between them. Germline CDR1 is DFQATT and CDR2 is SNEGSKA (reference sequence). The CDR3 is 17 residues long. CDR3 sequence (DNA): TGCAGTGCTAGAGATTCATGGCAGGGCCCAACTAATGAAAAACTGTTTTTT. The encoded protein is CSARDSWQGPTNEKLFF.

This chain joins TRBV2 and TRBJ2-7; 11 nucleotides agree with TRBD1. This CDR3 comprises 16 residues. With 4 bases clipped from V and 3 bases from J, the junction kept 8 bases outside the gene matches. CDR1 and CDR2 from the germline V gene are SNHLY and FYNNEI. CDR3 sequence: CASSAFRDRGDYEQYF. The CDR3 DNA sequence: TGTGCCAGCAGTGCTTTCCGGGACAGGGGGGACTACGAGCAGTACTTC.

This chain links TRBV6-4 with TRBJ2-7; D possibly corresponds to TRBD1 (6 bases). V was cut by 5 bases and J by 6 bases, with 17 bases left in between. CDR1 and CDR2 from the germline V gene are MRHNA and SNTAGT. CDR3 size: 14 residues. CDR3 residues: CASSRTVSTSEQYF. CDR3 bases: TGTGCCAGCAGTCGGACAGTCTCTACGTCCGAGCAGTACTTC.

The chain carries TRBV7-9 and TRBJ2-2; 8 bases are shared with TRBD2. The V gene end was trimmed by 4 bases and the J gene end by 1 base; junction bases not matched to a gene: 5. Germline V gene sequence: CDR1 SEHNR, CDR2 FQNEAQ (reference sequence). The CDR3 contains 16 residues. CDR3 sequence: CASSSPGLGNTGELFF. Here the CDR3 DNA reads TGTGCCAGCAGCTCCCCGGGACTAGGGAACACCGGGGAGCTGTTTTTT. Drawing the rest from reference TRBV7-9 and TRBJ2-2, the complete variable domain is DTGVSQNPRHKITKRGQNVTFRCDPISEHNRLYWYRQTLGQGPEFLTYFQNEAQLEKSRLLSDRFSAERPKGSFSTLEIQRTEQGDSAMYLCASSSPGLGNTGELFFGEGSRLTVL.

This clonotype has ten or more counts. The J gene is TRBJ2-5, the V gene TRBV2; TRBD1 matches at 9 bases. The CDR3 length is 13 residues. Losses at the gene ends were 11 bases for V and 3 bases for J; bases not matched to a gene: 7. Germline lookup yields CDR1 SNHLY and CDR2 FYNNEI. CDR3 loop: CACNRGPEETQYF. For the CDR3, the DNA is TGTGCCTGCAACAGGGGGCCCGAAGAGACCCAGTACTTC. The full variable domain, its missing parts supplied by reference TRBV2 and TRBJ2-5, is EPEVTQTPSHQVTQMGQEVILRCVPISNHLYFYWYRQILGQKVEFLVSFYNNEISEKSEIFDDQFSVERPDGSNFTLKIRSTKLEDSAMYFCACNRGPEETQYFGPGTRLLVL.

This rearrangement joins TRBV19 to TRBJ1-2, with D possibly matching TRBD1 (5 bases). Trimming removed 4 bases from V and 3 bases from J, with 15 bases in between. In germline, CDR1 is LNHDA, CDR2 SQIVND (reference sequence). The length of the CDR3 is 15 residues. The DNA for the CDR3 is TGTGCCAGTAGTAATGACGGGGCGTTGTACTATGGCTACACCTTC. Translating gives CASSNDGALYYGYTF.

Worth noting for this clonotype: A junction end diverges from the germline sequence, so it may reflect a read error. The V gene is TRBV2, the J gene TRBJ1-2, with 7 bases that match TRBD1. CDR1 and CDR2 from the germline V gene are SNHLY and FYNNEI. The CDR3 contains 12 residues. As DNA, the CDR3 is TGTGCCAGCAGTGGGGACAGCTATGGCTACGCCTTC. This encodes CASSGDSYGYAF. The full variable domain, with the rest looked up from reference TRBV2 and TRBJ1-2, is EPEVTQTPSHQVTQMGQEVILRCVPISNHLYFYWYRQILGQKVEFLVSFYNNEISEKSEIFDDQFSVERPDGSNFTLKIRSTKLEDSAMYFCASSGDSYGYAFGSGTRLTVV.

The V and J genes are TRBV20-1 and TRBJ2-5; D is tentatively TRBD1 or TRBD2 (5 bases each). V dropped 7 bases and J dropped 1 base, with 10 bases sitting between them. Germline lookup yields CDR1 DFQATT and CDR2 SNEGSKA (reference sequence). The CDR3 runs to 12 residues. CDR3 nucleotides: TGCAGTGTTTCAGGGAGCCAAGAGACCCAGTACTTC. Translation gives CSVSGSQETQYF.

In its sample, this clonotype was seen many times. This chain joins TRBV20-1 and TRBJ2-5; 9 bases match TRBD1. Germline CDR1 is DFQATT and CDR2 is SNEGSKA (reference sequence). This CDR3 region has 14 residues. The ends lost 1 base at V and 4 bases at J; junction bases unmatched: 4. This CDR3 is CSARVPGQGETQYF. In DNA form, the CDR3 reads TGCAGTGCTAGAGTTCCGGGACAGGGAGAGACCCAGTACTTC.

The V gene is TRBV6-1, the J gene TRBJ1-1; the match to TRBD1 covers 7 bases. Looked up from germline, CDR1 is MNHNS and CDR2 is SASEGT. With V trimmed by 5 bases and J by 1 base, 4 bases remained unmatched. The CDR3 has 14 amino acids. The CDR3 region has the DNA TGTGCCAGCAGTTGGAAGGGGGCGAACACTGAAGCTTTCTTT. Translation gives CASSWKGANTEAFF.

The rearrangement joins TRBV2 to TRBJ2-2; D may be TRBD1 (6 bases). The CDR3 totals 16 residues. CDR1 and CDR2 (germline): SNHLY, FYNNEI. Trimming removed 5 bases from V and 1 base from J, with 14 bases in between. The CDR3 loop reads CASSWSGEVNTGELFF. As DNA, the CDR3 is TGTGCCAGCAGTTGGTCAGGGGAAGTGAACACCGGGGAGCTGTTTTTT.

This clonotype was detected only a few times. The chain links TRBV14 to TRBJ2-5, with 11 bases aligning to TRBD2. The CDR3 spans 15 residues. V gave up 1 base and J gave up 5 bases; unmatched junction bases: 3. Germline loops: CDR1 SGHDN, CDR2 FVKESK. DNA of the CDR3: TGTGCCAGCAGCCAAGGACTAGCGGGGAAGGAGACCCAGTACTTC. Its protein is CASSQGLAGKETQYF.

This chain links TRBV2 with TRBJ2-7; 11 bases map to TRBD2. CDR3 length: 16 residues. V lost 2 bases, J lost 2 bases, and 5 bases stayed unmatched. CDR1 is SNHLY, CDR2 FYNNEI, per germline. The CDR3 sequence: CASSEFETSGTYEQYF. The CDR3, as DNA: TGTGCCAGCAGTGAATTTGAGACTAGCGGGACCTACGAGCAGTACTTC.

This clonotype was observed a handful of times. The chain joins TRBV20-1 to TRBJ1-4; 9 nucleotides match TRBD1. The CDR3 is 15 residues long. The germline CDR1 and CDR2 sequences are DFQATT and SNEGSKA (reference sequence). V lost 3 bases, J lost 3 bases, and 5 bases stayed unmatched. The CDR3 region is CSASDRGSANEKLFF. CDR3 DNA: TGCAGTGCTAGTGACAGGGGGAGTGCTAATGAAAAACTGTTTTTT.

The chain uses TRBV20-1 and TRBJ2-3, with D possibly matching TRBD1 (5 bases). The germline CDR1 and CDR2 sequences are DFQATT and SNEGSKA (reference sequence). V shed 0 bases and J shed 4 bases, with 11 bases lying between them. The CDR3 extends over 14 amino acids. DNA of the CDR3: TGCAGTGCTAGAGATGTCAGGGTTCCAGATACGCAGTATTTT. It translates to CSARDVRVPDTQYF.